The present TCR beta chain was sequenced within a study of T cell changes during pregnancy in multiple sclerosis. This table comes from immunoSEQ multiplex PCR, and its TCRdb copy is limited to in-frame clones, with some not included. Of under 100,000 clones listed, 94% are singletons. The V end lost 5 bases, the J end lost 5 bases, and 15 bases lay between the germline ends. Germline loops: CDR1 SGHVS, CDR2 FQNEAQ. This CDR3 spans 14 amino acids. This specimen consisted of peripheral blood, obtained in the third trimester of pregnancy. The TCR originated in a female donor with multiple sclerosis, enrolled in a pregnancy study. V usage is TRBV7-8 and J usage is TRBJ2-5; no clear D. The CDR3 protein is CASSTRPPSETQYF. CDR3 sequence (DNA): TGTGCCAGCAGCACCAGGCCCCCAAGCGAGACCCAGTACTTC.